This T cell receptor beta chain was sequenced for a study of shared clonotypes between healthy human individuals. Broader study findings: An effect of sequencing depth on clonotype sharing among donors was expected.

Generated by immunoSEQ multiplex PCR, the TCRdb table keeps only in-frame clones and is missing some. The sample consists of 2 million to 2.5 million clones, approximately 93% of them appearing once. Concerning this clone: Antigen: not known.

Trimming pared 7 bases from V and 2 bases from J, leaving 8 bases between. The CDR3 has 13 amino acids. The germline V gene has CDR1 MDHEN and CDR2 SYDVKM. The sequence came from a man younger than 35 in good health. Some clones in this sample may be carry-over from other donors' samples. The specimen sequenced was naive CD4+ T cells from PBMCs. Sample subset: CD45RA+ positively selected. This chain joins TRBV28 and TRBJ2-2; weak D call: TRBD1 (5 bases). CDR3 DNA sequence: TGTGCCAGCAAGGGGATTAACACCGGGGAGCTGTTTTTT. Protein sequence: CASKGINTGELFF.